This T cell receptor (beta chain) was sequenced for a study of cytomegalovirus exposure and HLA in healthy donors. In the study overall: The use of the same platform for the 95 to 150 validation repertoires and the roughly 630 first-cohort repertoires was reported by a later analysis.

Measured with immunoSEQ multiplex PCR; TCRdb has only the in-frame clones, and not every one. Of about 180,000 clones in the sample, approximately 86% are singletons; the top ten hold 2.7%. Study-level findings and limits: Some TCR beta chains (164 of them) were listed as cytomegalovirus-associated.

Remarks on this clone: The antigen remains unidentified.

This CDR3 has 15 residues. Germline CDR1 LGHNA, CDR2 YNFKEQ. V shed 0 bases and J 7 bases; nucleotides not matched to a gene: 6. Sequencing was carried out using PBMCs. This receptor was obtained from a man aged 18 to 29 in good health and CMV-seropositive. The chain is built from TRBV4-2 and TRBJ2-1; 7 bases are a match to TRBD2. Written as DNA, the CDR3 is TGTGCCAGCAGCCAAGATCGCGGGAGTTGGAATGAGCAGTTCTTC. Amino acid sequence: CASSQDRGSWNEQFF.